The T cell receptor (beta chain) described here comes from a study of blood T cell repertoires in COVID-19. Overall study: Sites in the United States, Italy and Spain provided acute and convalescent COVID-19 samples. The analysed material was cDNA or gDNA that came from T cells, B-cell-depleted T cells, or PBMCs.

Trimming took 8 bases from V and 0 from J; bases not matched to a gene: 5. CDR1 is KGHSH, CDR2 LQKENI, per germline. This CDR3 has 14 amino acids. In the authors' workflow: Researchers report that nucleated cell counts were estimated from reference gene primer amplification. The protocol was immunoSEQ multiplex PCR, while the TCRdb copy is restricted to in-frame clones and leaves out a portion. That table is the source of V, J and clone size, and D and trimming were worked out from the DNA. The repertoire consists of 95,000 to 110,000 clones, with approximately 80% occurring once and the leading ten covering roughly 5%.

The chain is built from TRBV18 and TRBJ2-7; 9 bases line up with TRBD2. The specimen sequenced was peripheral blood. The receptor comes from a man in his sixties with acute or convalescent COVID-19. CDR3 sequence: CASSGGGVSYEQYF. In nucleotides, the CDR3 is TGTGCCAGCAGTGGCGGGGGGGTCTCCTACGAGCAGTACTTC.